This T cell receptor (beta chain) comes out of a study of beta chain features in type 1 diabetes. Per germline, CDR1 SGHRS and CDR2 YFSETQ. The CDR3 loop spans 15 amino acids. Trimming removed 0 bases at V and 0 bases at J, with 8 bases between. This clone was seen a few times. The sample has other DNA sequences that encode this CDR3 too. Sequenced material consisted of expressed TCRB transcripts (all of the isolated RNA was reverse transcribed). The data were produced by immunoSEQ multiplex PCR, yet TCRdb's version contains in-frame clones alone and is incomplete. Of about 900,000 clones in the sample, roughly 17% were seen once.

V gene TRBV5-1 combines with J gene TRBJ2-3; TRBD2 is a possible D gene (6 bases). The receptor was isolated from a woman aged 18-29 years in good health. Sequenced sample: naive CD4+ T cells from blood. DNA of the CDR3: TGCGCCAGCAGCTTGGAGCGGGCCAGCACAGATACGCAGTATTTT. Residues: CASSLERASTDTQYF.